This T cell receptor beta chain originates from a study of OX40 agonist ivuxolimab in advanced cancers. Turning to the study itself: Earlier anti-PD-1, anti-PD-L1 or anti-CTLA-4 therapy was permitted; about 38% had received some.

Study-level findings and limits: Mean expanded clone counts were higher in CD8+ than CD4+ T cells. Normalized T-cell clonal expansion was also low in a subset of nonresponders.

Points on this clone: The antigen remains unidentified. Other DNA sequences in this specimen translate into the identical CDR3.

Systemic immunosuppression or a history of autoimmune disease excluded patients. Repertoires were generated with immunoSEQ multiplex PCR, while TCRdb's copy carries only in-frame clones and drops some. Of some 95,000 clones in the sample, roughly nine tenths were seen once. The source of this sequence is an adult with an advanced solid tumor such as melanoma, head and neck, liver or kidney cancer. Sequencing was performed on CD4+ or CD8+ T cells sorted from blood, taken in a trial of the OX40 agonist ivuxolimab.

The CDR3 DNA sequence: TGTGCCAGCAGTTCCGGACAGGGCGATCAGCCCCAGCATTTT. It is translated as CASSSGQGDQPQHF. V is TRBV28 and J is TRBJ1-5; TRBD1 matches at 8 bases. This CDR3 spans 14 amino acids. V trimming: 4 bases; J trimming: 5 bases; junction bases outside the gene matches: 4. The germline gives CDR1 MDHEN, CDR2 SYDVKM.